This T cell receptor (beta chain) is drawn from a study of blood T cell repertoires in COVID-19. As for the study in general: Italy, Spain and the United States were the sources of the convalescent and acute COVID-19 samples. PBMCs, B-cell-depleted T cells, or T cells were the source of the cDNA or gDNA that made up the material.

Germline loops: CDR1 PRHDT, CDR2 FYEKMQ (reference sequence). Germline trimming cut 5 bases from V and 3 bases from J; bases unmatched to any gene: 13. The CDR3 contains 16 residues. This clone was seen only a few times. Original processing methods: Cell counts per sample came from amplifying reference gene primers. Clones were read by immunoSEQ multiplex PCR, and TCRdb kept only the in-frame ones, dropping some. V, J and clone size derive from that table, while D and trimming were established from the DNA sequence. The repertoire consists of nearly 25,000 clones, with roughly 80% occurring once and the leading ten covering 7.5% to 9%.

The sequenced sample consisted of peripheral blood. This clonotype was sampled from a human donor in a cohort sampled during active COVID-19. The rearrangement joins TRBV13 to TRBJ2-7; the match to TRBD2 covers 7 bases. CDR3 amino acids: CASSPIRAGEFYEQYF. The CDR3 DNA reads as TGTGCCAGCAGCCCTATCCGGGCGGGGGAGTTCTACGAGCAGTACTTC.